This T cell receptor beta chain stems from a study of blood T cell repertoires in COVID-19. On the study more broadly: The United States, Italy and Spain provided the acute and convalescent COVID-19 samples. T cells, B-cell-depleted T cells, or PBMCs provided the cDNA or gDNA that served as material.

Per the original data handling: Counts of nucleated cells, estimated from reference gene primer amplification, were obtained. Sequencing was performed with immunoSEQ multiplex PCR; in TCRdb, only in-frame clones are kept and a portion is missing. For V, J and clone size, that table is used; D and trimming come from the DNA. Among some 180,000 clones, approximately 84% were seen once, and the ten largest hold roughly a tenth. There are 13 residues in the CDR3. Germline V lookup: CDR1 SGDLS, CDR2 YYNGEE. Trimming left V 4 bases short and J 1 base short, with 8 bases between. This TCR was sampled from a man in his 70s with active or convalescent COVID-19. Sample: peripheral blood. The V and J genes are TRBV9 and TRBJ1-2; the D is unclear. The CDR3 DNA sequence: TGTGCCAGCAGCCGTCTTGTTAACTATGGCTACACCTTC. Amino acid sequence: CASSRLVNYGYTF.